These 12 T cell receptor beta chains were sequenced from one sample in a study of T cells in Graves' hyperthyroidism and ophthalmopathy. Researchers took RNA transcripts and amplified the TCR beta CDR3 regions from them. The primer set for the first-round RT-PCR of the TCR CDR3 was HTBI. TCRdb passed the multiplex PCR reads through MiXCR, listing each CDR3 protein once. The data contain 700,000 or so distinct CDR3 sequences, around 13% of them singletons. The specimen sequenced was blood. These receptors all come from a woman in her forties or fifties with Graves' ophthalmopathy.

The V call is TRBV20-1, the J call TRBJ1-1; a possible D gene is TRBD1 (5 bases). The V end was cut by 4 bases, the J end by 1 base, with 13 bases between. Germline V CDR1 and CDR2: DFQATT, SNEGSKA (reference sequence). CDR3 length: 14 residues. CDR3 in amino acids: CSAKRAQGNTEAFF. As DNA, the CDR3 is TGCAGTGCTAAAAGAGCTCAGGGGAACACTGAAGCTTTCTTT.

This clonotype was seen repeatedly, ten times or more. This chain links TRBV20-1 with TRBJ2-1; 9 bases are shared with TRBD1. The CDR3 is 13 amino acids. Germline values: CDR1 DFQATT, CDR2 SNEGSKA (reference sequence). Trimming took 6 bases from V and 5 from J; bases not matched to a gene: 5. The CDR3 here is CSAEGQGNNEQFF. DNA for the CDR3: TGCAGTGCCGAGGGACAGGGAAACAATGAGCAGTTCTTC.

The genes are TRBV19 and TRBJ2-3; tentative D call: TRBD1 (5 bases). Germline loops: CDR1 LNHDA, CDR2 SQIVND (reference sequence). The CDR3 is made up of 13 amino acids. Deletions cut 1 base from V and 5 bases from J, with 7 bases between. The CDR3 loop is CASSIAGKDTQYF. CDR3 bases: TGTGCCAGTAGTATAGCAGGGAAAGATACGCAGTATTTT.

The CDR3 region is CASSLAGLAGGSTGELFF. In nucleotides, the CDR3 is TGTGCCAGCAGCTTAGCGGGACTAGCGGGAGGATCTACCGGGGAGCTGTTTTTT. This chain joins TRBV7-8 and TRBJ2-2; 15 bases are shared with TRBD2. V lost 0 bases and J lost 5; bases outside the gene matches: 4. Germline assignment: CDR1 SGHVS and CDR2 FQNEAQ. The CDR3 runs to 18 residues.

The chain uses TRBV20-1 and TRBJ2-1; 9 nucleotides align to TRBD2. Germline lookup yields CDR1 DFQATT and CDR2 SNEGSKA (reference sequence). Trimming cost V 2 bases and J 6 bases; bases outside gene matches: 11. There are 16 residues in the CDR3. CDR3 sequence (DNA): TGCAGTGCTAGACGGCGGGAGGGCCCCTCAAGCAATGAGCAGTTCTTC. Its protein is CSARRREGPSSNEQFF.

This clonotype was observed at least ten times. This chain uses TRBV6-1 with TRBJ2-5; possible D gene TRBD1, 5 bases. This CDR3 contains 13 residues. The germline V gene encodes CDR1 MNHNS and CDR2 SASEGT. V was clipped by 5 bases and J by 5 bases, with 12 bases between them. CDR3 in DNA: TGTGCCAGCAGTCCTAGGGGAAGGGAGACCCAGTACTTC. Translation: CASSPRGRETQYF.

The chain is built from TRBV27 and TRBJ2-5; TRBD1 matches at 8 bases. Trimming at V came to 5 bases and at J to 4 bases, leaving 9 bases not matched to a gene. The germline gives CDR1 MNHEY, CDR2 SMNVEV (reference sequence). The CDR3 spans 15 residues. CDR3 sequence: CASSLRRQGPETQYF. For the CDR3, the DNA is TGTGCCAGCAGTCTTCGACGACAGGGGCCAGAGACCCAGTACTTC.

This rearrangement joins TRBV19 to TRBJ2-2; 11 nucleotides align to TRBD1. With V trimmed by 6 bases and J by 6 bases, 6 bases remained unmatched. Germline V gives CDR1 LNHDA, CDR2 SQIVND (reference sequence). CDR3 length: 15 residues. The chain's CDR3 is CASRLRDRGSGELFF. The CDR3 nucleotides read TGTGCCAGTAGACTCCGGGACAGGGGGTCCGGGGAGCTGTTTTTT.

The CDR3 spells CSAGPGGAYNEQFF. DNA for the CDR3: TGCAGTGCGGGACCAGGGGGCGCGTACAATGAGCAGTTCTTC. V gene TRBV20-1 combines with J gene TRBJ2-1; TRBD1 matches at 8 bases. Germline CDR1 and CDR2: DFQATT and SNEGSKA (reference sequence). This CDR3 region has 14 residues. V lost 6 bases to trimming and J lost 4 bases; unmatched junction nucleotides: 8.

In its sample, this clonotype was seen a few times. This sequence joins TRBV10-3 and TRBJ2-2; a weak D match, TRBD2 (5 bases). Per germline, CDR1 ENHRY and CDR2 SYGVKD. V was trimmed by 0 bases and J by 0 bases, leaving 11 bases between them. This CDR3 has 17 residues. The CDR3 protein is CAISESKSSANTGELFF. In nucleotides, the CDR3 is TGTGCCATCAGTGAGTCGAAAAGTAGCGCGAACACCGGGGAGCTGTTTTTT.

The chain joins TRBV29-1 to TRBJ2-2, with D unclear. Trimming took off 2 bases at V and 1 base at J, with 5 bases between the two ends. CDR3 length: 13 amino acids. Germline CDR1 is SQVTM and CDR2 is ANQGSEA. DNA for the CDR3: TGCAGCGTTGAAAATTGGAACACCGGGGAGCTGTTTTTT. Translated, it gives CSVENWNTGELFF.

At least ten counts were recorded for this clonotype. The chain has TRBV6-2 or TRBV6-3 and TRBJ2-7, with TRBD2 as a possible D gene (5 bases). V was clipped by 6 bases and J by 3 bases, with 12 bases between them. The CDR3 runs 13 residues. CDR1 and CDR2 from the germline V gene are MNHEY and SVGEGT. CDR3 in amino acids: CASSSERSYEQYF. The CDR3 DNA reads TGTGCCAGCAGCTCTGAGCGGAGCTACGAGCAGTACTTC.